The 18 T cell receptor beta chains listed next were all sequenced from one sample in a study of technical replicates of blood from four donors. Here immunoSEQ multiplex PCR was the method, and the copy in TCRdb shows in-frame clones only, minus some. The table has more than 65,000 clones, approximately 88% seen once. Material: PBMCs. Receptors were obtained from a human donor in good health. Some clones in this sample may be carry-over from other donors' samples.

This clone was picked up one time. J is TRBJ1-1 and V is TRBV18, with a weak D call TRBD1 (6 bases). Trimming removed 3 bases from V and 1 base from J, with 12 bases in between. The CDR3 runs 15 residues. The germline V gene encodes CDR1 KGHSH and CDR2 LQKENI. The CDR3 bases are TGTGCCAGCTCACCTATGGGACACGAGAACACTGAAGCTTTCTTT. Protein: CASSPMGHENTEAFF. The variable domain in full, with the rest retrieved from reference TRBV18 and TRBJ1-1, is NAGVMQNPRHLVRRRGQEARLRCSPMKGHSHVYWYRQLPEEGLKFMVYLQKENIIDESGMPKERFSAEFPKEGPSILRIQQVVRGDSAAYFCASSPMGHENTEAFFGQGTRLTVV.

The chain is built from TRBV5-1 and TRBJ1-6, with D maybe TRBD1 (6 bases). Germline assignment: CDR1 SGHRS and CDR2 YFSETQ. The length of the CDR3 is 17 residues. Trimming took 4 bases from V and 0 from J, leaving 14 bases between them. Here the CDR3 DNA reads TGCGCCAGCAGCCCCCAACAGGGTAGCTCCTATAATTCACCCCTCCACTTT. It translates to CASSPQQGSSYNSPLHF.

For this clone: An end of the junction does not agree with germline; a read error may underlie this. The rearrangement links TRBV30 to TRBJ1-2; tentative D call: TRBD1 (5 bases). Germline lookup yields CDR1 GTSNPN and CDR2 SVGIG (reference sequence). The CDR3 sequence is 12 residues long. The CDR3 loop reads CAWNRGSSGYTF. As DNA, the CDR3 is TGTGCTTGGAATAGGGGATCTTCTGGCTACACCTTC.

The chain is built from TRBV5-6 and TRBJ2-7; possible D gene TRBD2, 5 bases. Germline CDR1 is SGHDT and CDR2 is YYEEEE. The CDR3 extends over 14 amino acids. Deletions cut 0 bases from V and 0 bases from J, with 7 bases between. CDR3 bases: TGTGCCAGCAGCTTGGGAGGGAACTCCTACGAGCAGTACTTC. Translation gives CASSLGGNSYEQYF.

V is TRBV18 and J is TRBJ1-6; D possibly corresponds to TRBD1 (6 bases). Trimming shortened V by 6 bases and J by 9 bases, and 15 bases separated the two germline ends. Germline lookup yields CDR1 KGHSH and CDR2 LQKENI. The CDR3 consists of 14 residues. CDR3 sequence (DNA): TGTGCCAGCTCCCCGGGCCTCAGGGGTTCACCCCTCCACTTT. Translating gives CASSPGLRGSPLHF.

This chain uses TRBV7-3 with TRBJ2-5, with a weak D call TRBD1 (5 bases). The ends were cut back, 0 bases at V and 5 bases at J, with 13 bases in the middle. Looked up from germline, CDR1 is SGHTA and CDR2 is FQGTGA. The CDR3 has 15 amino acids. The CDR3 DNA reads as TGTGCCAGCAGCTTAACAGGGGCGTCCCGGGAGACCCAGTACTTC. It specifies CASSLTGASRETQYF.

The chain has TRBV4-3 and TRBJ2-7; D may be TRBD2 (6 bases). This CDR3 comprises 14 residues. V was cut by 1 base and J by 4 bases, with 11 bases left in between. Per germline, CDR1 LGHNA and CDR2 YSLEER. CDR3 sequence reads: CASSQVWGGYEQYF. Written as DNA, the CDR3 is TGCGCCAGCAGCCAAGTGTGGGGAGGTTACGAGCAGTACTTC.

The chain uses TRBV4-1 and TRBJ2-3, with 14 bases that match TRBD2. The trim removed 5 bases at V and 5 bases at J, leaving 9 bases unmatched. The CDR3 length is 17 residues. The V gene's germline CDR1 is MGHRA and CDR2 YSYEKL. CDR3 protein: CASSDRLAGGRGDTQYF. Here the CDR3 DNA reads TGCGCCAGCAGCGATCGACTAGCGGGGGGGAGAGGAGATACGCAGTATTTT.

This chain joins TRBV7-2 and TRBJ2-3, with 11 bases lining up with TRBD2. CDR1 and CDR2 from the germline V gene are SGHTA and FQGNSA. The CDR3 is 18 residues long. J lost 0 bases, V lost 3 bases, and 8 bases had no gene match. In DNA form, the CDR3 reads TGTGCCAGCAGCTTTAGGCAACTAGCGGGAGCTAGCACAGATACGCAGTATTTT. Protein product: CASSFRQLAGASTDTQYF.

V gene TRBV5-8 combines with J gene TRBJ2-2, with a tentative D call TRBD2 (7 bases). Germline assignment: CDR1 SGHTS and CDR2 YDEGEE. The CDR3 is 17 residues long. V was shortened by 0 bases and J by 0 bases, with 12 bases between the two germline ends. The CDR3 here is CASSLVGGATNTGELFF. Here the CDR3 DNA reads TGTGCCAGCAGCTTGGTTGGGGGGGCGACGAACACCGGGGAGCTGTTTTTT.

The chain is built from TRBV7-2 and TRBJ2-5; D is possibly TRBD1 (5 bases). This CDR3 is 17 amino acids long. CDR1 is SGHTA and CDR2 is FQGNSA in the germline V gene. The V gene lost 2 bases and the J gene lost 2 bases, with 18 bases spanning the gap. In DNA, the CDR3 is TGTGCCAGCAGCTTAAAACGGAGCAGGGTGGGGCAAGAGACCCAGTACTTC. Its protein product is CASSLKRSRVGQETQYF.

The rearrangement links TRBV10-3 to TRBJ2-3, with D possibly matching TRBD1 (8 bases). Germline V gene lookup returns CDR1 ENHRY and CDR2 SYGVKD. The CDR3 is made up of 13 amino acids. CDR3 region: CATGGGPTDTQYF. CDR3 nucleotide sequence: TGTGCAACAGGGGGGGGGCCCACAGATACGCAGTATTTT.

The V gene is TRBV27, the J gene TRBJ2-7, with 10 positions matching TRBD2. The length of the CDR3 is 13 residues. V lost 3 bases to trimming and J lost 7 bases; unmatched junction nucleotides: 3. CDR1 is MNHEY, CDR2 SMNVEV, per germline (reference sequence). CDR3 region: CASSLGLAREQYF. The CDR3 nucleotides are TGTGCCAGCAGTTTGGGACTAGCGAGGGAGCAGTACTTC.

CDR3 sequence: CASTGTVTNEQFF. Here the CDR3 DNA reads TGTGCCAGCACCGGGACAGTCACCAATGAGCAGTTCTTC. The chain is built from TRBV7-9 and TRBJ2-1; 7 positions agree with TRBD1. CDR1 and CDR2 (germline): SEHNR, FQNEAQ (reference sequence). The CDR3 is 13 residues long. J was trimmed by 6 bases and V by 7 bases; bases with no gene match: 6.

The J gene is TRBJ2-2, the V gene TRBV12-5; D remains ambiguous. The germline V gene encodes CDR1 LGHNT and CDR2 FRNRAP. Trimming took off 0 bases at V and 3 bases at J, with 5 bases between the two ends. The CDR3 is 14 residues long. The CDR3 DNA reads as TGTGCTAGTGGTTTGGTATATGACACCGGGGAGCTGTTTTTT. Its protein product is CASGLVYDTGELFF.

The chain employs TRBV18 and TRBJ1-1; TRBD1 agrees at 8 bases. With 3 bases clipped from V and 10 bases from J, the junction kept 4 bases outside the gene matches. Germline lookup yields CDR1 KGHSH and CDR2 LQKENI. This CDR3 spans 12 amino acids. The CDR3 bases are TGTGCCAGCTCACCCGACAGGGGTCGAGCTTTCTTT. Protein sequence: CASSPDRGRAFF. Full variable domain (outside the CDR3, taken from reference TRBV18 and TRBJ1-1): NAGVMQNPRHLVRRRGQEARLRCSPMKGHSHVYWYRQLPEEGLKFMVYLQKENIIDESGMPKERFSAEFPKEGPSILRIQQVVRGDSAAYFCASSPDRGRAFFGQGTRLTVV.

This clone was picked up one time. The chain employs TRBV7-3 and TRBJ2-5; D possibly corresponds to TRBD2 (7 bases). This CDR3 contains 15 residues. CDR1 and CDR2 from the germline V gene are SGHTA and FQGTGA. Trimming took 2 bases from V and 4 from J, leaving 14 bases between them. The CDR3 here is CASSLGSGEGETQYF. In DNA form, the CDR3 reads TGTGCCAGCAGCTTAGGGTCAGGGGAGGGAGAGACCCAGTACTTC. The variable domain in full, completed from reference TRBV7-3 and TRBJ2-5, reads GAGVSQTPSNKVTEKGKYVELRCDPISGHTALYWYRQSLGQGPEFLIYFQGTGAADDSGLPNDRFFAVRPEGSVSTLKIQRTERGDSAVYLCASSLGSGEGETQYFGPGTRLLVL.

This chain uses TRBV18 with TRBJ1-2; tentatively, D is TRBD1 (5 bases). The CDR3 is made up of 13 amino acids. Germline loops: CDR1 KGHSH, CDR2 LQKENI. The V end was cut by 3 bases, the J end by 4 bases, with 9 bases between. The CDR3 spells CASSPGQAYGYTF. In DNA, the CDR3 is TGTGCCAGCTCACCCGGACAAGCCTATGGCTACACCTTC.